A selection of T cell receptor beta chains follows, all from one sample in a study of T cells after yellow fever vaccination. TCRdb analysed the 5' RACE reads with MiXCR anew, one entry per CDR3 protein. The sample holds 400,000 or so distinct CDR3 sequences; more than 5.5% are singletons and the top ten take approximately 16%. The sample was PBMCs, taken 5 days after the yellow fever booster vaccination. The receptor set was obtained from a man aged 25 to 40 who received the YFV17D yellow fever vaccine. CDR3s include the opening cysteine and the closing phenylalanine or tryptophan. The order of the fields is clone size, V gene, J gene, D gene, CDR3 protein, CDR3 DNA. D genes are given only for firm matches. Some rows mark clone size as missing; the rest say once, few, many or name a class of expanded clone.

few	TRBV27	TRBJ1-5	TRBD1	CASRPWDRGNQPQHF	TGTGCCAGCAGACCATGGGACAGGGGAAATCAGCCCCAGCATTTT
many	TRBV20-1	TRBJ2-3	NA	CSASRRYWGTGDTQYF	TGCAGTGCTAGTCGGAGATACTGGGGGACGGGAGATACGCAGTATTTT
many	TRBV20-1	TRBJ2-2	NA	CSATDGANTGELFF	TGCAGTGCTACCGACGGAGCAAACACCGGGGAGCTGTTTTTT
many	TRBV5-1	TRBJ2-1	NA	CASRGQGSYEQFF	TGCGCCAGCCGGGGGCAGGGTTCGTATGAGCAGTTCTTC
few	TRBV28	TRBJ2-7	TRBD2	CASSWTSGRHVTAYEQYF	TGTGCCAGCAGTTGGACTAGCGGGAGACACGTCACCGCCTACGAGCAGTACTTC
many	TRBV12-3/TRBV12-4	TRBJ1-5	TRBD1	CASSRDSFSNQPQHF	TGTGCCAGCAGTAGGGACAGCTTTAGCAATCAGCCCCAGCATTTT
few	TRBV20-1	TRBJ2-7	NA	CSARSPTSYEQYF	TGCAGTGCTAGATCCCCCACCTCCTACGAGCAGTACTTC
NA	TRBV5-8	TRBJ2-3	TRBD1	CASSSGTGGRGTDTQYF	TGTGCCAGCAGCTCGGGGACAGGGGGCCGAGGTACAGATACGCAGTATTTT
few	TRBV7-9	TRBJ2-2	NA	CASSPGFGGELFF	TGTGCCAGCAGTCCAGGTTTTGGCGGGGAGCTGTTTTTT
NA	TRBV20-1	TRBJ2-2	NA	CSARDATSTRTGELFF	TGCAGTGCTAGAGATGCGACTTCAACACGCACCGGGGAGCTGTTTTTT
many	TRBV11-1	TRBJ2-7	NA	CASSSRDPLHEQYF	TGTGCCAGCAGCTCTCGGGACCCGCTTCACGAGCAGTACTTC
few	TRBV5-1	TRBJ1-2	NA	CASNGWDYGYTF	TGCGCCAGCAATGGGTGGGACTATGGCTACACCTTC
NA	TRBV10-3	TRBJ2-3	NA	CAISDQLSTDTQYF	TGTGCCATCAGTGACCAGCTTAGCACAGATACGCAGTATTTT
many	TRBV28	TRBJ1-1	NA	CASLDKNTEAFF	TGTGCCAGCTTGGACAAAAACACTGAAGCTTTCTTT
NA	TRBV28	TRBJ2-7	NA	CASSPRPPWLQYF	TGTGCCAGCAGTCCCCGTCCTCCTTGGTTGCAGTACTTC
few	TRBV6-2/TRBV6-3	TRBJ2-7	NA	CASRGGPYEQYF	TGTGCCAGTAGAGGGGGACCGTACGAGCAGTACTTC
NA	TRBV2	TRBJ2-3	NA	CASAIEGTDTQYF	TGTGCCAGCGCGATAGAGGGAACAGATACGCAGTATTTT
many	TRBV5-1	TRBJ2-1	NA	CASRRDTYNEQFF	TGCGCCAGCAGGCGTGACACCTACAATGAGCAGTTCTTC
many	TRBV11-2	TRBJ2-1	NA	CASSSYLGSFNEQFF	TGTGCCAGCAGCTCGTATCTCGGGAGTTTCAATGAGCAGTTCTTC
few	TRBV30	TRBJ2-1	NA	CAWSSSLTINNEQFF	TGTGCCTGGAGTTCTTCATTGACCATCAACAATGAGCAGTTCTTC
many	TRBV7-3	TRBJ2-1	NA	CASSHFGGTQPNEQFF	TGTGCCAGCAGTCACTTCGGCGGGACCCAACCCAATGAGCAGTTCTTC
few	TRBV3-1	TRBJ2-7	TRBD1	CASSQAPGTGGDEQYF	TGTGCCAGCAGCCAAGCTCCCGGGACAGGGGGCGACGAGCAGTACTTC
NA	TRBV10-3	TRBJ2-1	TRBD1	CAISGQGISETDNEQFF	TGTGCCATCAGTGGACAGGGAATAAGCGAGACCGACAATGAGCAGTTCTTC
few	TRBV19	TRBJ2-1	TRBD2	CASLSGGAHLDEQFF	TGTGCCAGTCTTAGCGGGGGGGCCCACCTCGATGAGCAGTTCTTC
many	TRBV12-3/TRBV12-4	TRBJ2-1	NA	CASSLGLGYNEQFF	TGTGCCAGCAGTTTAGGACTAGGATACAATGAGCAGTTCTTC
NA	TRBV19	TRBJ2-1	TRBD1	CASSIPPGTGLSNEQFF	TGTGCCAGTAGTATCCCACCCGGGACAGGACTATCTAATGAGCAGTTCTTC
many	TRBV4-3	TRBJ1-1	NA	CASSPRGPTEAFF	TGCGCCAGCAGCCCAAGAGGGCCCACTGAAGCTTTCTTT
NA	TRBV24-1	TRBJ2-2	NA	CATSDNDGGFTGELFF	TGTGCCACCAGTGATAACGACGGGGGCTTTACCGGGGAGCTGTTTTTT
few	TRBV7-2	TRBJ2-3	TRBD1	CASSPRPAGQGTDTQYF	TGTGCCAGCAGCCCGAGACCCGCGGGACAGGGCACAGATACGCAGTATTTT
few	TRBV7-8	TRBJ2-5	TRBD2	CASSLDPGLAVQETQYF	TGTGCCAGCAGCTTAGACCCGGGACTAGCGGTTCAAGAGACCCAGTACTTC
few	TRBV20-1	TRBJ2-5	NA	CSALGQETQYF	TGCAGTGCTCTGGGTCAAGAGACCCAGTACTTC
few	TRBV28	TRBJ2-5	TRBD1	CASRPGQGQETQYF	TGTGCCAGCCGCCCGGGACAGGGCCAAGAGACCCAGTACTTC
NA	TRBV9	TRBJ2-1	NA	CASSVDGGEQFF	TGTGCCAGCAGCGTAGACGGGGGTGAGCAGTTCTTC
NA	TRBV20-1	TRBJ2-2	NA	CSARVAGPTGELFF	TGCAGTGCTAGAGTCGCGGGTCCTACCGGGGAGCTGTTTTTT
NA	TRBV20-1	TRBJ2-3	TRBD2	CCARDPASGPTDTQYF	TGCTGTGCTAGAGATCCTGCTAGCGGGCCCACAGATACGCAGTATTTT
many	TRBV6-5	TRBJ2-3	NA	CASSYGRRTDTQYF	TGTGCCAGCAGTTACGGAAGGAGGACAGATACGCAGTATTTT
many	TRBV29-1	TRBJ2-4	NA	CSVHASGQAKNIQYF	NA
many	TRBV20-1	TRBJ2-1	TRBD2	CSAAPSGSYNEQFF	TGCAGTGCAGCCCCTAGCGGCTCCTACAATGAGCAGTTCTTC
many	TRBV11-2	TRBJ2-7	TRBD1	CASSKDRDEQYF	TGTGCCAGCAGCAAAGACAGGGACGAGCAGTACTTC
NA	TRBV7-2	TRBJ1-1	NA	CASSAQGMNTEAFF	TGTGCCAGCAGCGCCCAGGGAATGAACACTGAAGCTTTCTTT
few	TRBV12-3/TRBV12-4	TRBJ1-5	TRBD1	CASNLQTGGSNQPQHF	TGTGCCAGCAACCTACAGACAGGGGGGTCCAATCAGCCCCAGCATTTT
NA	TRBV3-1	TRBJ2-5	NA	CASTQGVAFQETQYF	TGTGCCAGCACCCAAGGGGTAGCGTTCCAAGAGACCCAGTACTTC
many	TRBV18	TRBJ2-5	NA	CASSPDTWETQYF	TGTGCCAGCTCACCCGACACGTGGGAGACCCAGTACTTC
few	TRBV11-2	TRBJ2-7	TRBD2	CASSLVAGGFSSYEQYF	TGTGCCAGCAGCTTAGTGGCGGGAGGATTCAGCTCCTACGAGCAGTACTTC
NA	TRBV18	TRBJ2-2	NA	CASSPTGQLFF	TGTGCCAGCTCACCCACCGGGCAGCTGTTTTTT
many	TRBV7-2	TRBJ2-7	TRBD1	CASSLLGQGAYEQYF	TGTGCCAGCAGCTTATTGGGACAGGGGGCTTACGAGCAGTACTTC